This is a list of T cell receptor beta chains from one sample in a study of B cell selection in AIRE deficiency. This table comes from immunoSEQ multiplex PCR, and its TCRdb copy is limited to in-frame clones, with some not included. The table lists under 30,000 clones, around 97% of them singletons. Sequencing input: conventional CD4+ T cells sorted from PBMCs. These receptors came from a human donor with AIRE deficiency. Each CDR3 is given with its conserved first and last residue. The D gene is left open where the match is weak. The size field is filled for only some rows; it gives once, few, many or a size class.

d_call: TRBD2; j_call: TRBJ2-3; v_call: TRBV19; clone_size: -; cdr3_aa: CASSSSLLGLMSSTDTQYF; cdr3_nt: TGTGCCAGTAGTTCCTCCTTACTGGGACTAATGAGTAGCACAGATACGCAGTATTTT
d_call: TRBD2; j_call: TRBJ2-3; v_call: TRBV15; clone_size: -; cdr3_aa: CATSRVAGLAGTLTDTQYF; cdr3_nt: TGTGCCACCAGCAGAGTCGCGGGGCTAGCGGGGACCCTCACAGATACGCAGTATTTT
d_call: TRBD1; j_call: TRBJ2-7; v_call: TRBV7-2; clone_size: -; cdr3_aa: CASSLAGTDSYEQYF; cdr3_nt: TGTGCCAGCAGCTTAGCGGGGACAGATTCCTACGAGCAGTACTTC
d_call: -; j_call: TRBJ2-1; v_call: TRBV6-5; clone_size: -; cdr3_aa: CASSGASIRPNEQFF; cdr3_nt: TGTGCCAGCAGTGGGGCCTCAATTAGGCCAAATGAGCAGTTCTTC
d_call: -; j_call: TRBJ1-5; v_call: TRBV14; clone_size: once; cdr3_aa: CASSQPSRTHQPQHF; cdr3_nt: TGTGCCAGCAGCCAACCATCACGGACCCATCAGCCCCAGCATTTT
d_call: TRBD1; j_call: TRBJ1-5; v_call: TRBV4-1; clone_size: -; cdr3_aa: CASSQAYPLDRGNQPQHF; cdr3_nt: TGCGCCAGCAGCCAAGCTTATCCCTTAGACAGGGGTAATCAGCCCCAGCATTTT
d_call: TRBD1; j_call: TRBJ1-1; v_call: TRBV14; clone_size: -; cdr3_aa: CASSVQGASRTEAFF; cdr3_nt: TGTGCCAGCAGCGTTCAGGGGGCTAGTAGGACTGAAGCTTTCTTT
d_call: -; j_call: TRBJ2-1; v_call: TRBV6-6; clone_size: -; cdr3_aa: CASSYDGSANEQFF; cdr3_nt: TGTGCCAGCAGTTACGACGGGAGCGCCAATGAGCAGTTCTTC
d_call: TRBD1; j_call: TRBJ2-5; v_call: TRBV25-1; clone_size: -; cdr3_aa: CASRLGTGGPETQYF; cdr3_nt: TGTGCCAGCAGGTTAGGGACAGGGGGCCCAGAGACCCAGTACTTC
d_call: TRBD1; j_call: TRBJ2-7; v_call: TRBV11-2; clone_size: -; cdr3_aa: CASRGRPGQFAYEQYF; cdr3_nt: TGTGCCAGCAGAGGGCGGCCGGGACAGTTCGCCTACGAGCAGTACTTC
d_call: -; j_call: TRBJ2-4; v_call: TRBV9; clone_size: -; cdr3_aa: CASSVATGRENIQYF; cdr3_nt: TGTGCCAGCAGCGTAGCAACAGGGCGGGAAAACATTCAGTACTTC
d_call: TRBD2; j_call: TRBJ2-7; v_call: TRBV6-6; clone_size: -; cdr3_aa: CASTKAGGTYEQYF; cdr3_nt: TGTGCCAGCACTAAAGCGGGAGGGACCTACGAGCAGTACTTC
d_call: -; j_call: TRBJ2-2; v_call: TRBV11-2; clone_size: -; cdr3_aa: CASSLDSRGAAGELFF; cdr3_nt: TGTGCCAGCAGCTTAGATAGTAGGGGAGCGGCCGGGGAGCTGTTTTTT
d_call: -; j_call: TRBJ2-7; v_call: TRBV18; clone_size: once; cdr3_aa: CASSPPMAAYEQYF; cdr3_nt: TGTGCCAGCTCACCACCAATGGCAGCTTACGAGCAGTACTTC
d_call: -; j_call: TRBJ2-3; v_call: TRBV9; clone_size: -; cdr3_aa: CASSDPVTDTQYF; cdr3_nt: TGTGCCAGCAGCGATCCAGTCACAGATACGCAGTATTTT
d_call: TRBD1; j_call: TRBJ2-7; v_call: TRBV5-4; clone_size: -; cdr3_aa: CASSLVGTGLDQQYF; cdr3_nt: TGTGCCAGCAGCTTGGTAGGGACAGGCCTTGATCAGCAGTACTTC
d_call: -; j_call: TRBJ1-1; v_call: TRBV6-5; clone_size: -; cdr3_aa: CASSYSSGKTEAFF; cdr3_nt: TGTGCCAGCAGTTACTCGTCGGGGAAGACTGAAGCTTTCTTT
d_call: -; j_call: TRBJ2-7; v_call: TRBV7-2; clone_size: -; cdr3_aa: CASSLDPGSYEQYF; cdr3_nt: TGTGCCAGCAGCTTAGATCCGGGGTCCTACGAGCAGTACTTC
d_call: -; j_call: TRBJ2-1; v_call: TRBV19; clone_size: -; cdr3_aa: CASSIGREGGYNEQFF; cdr3_nt: TGTGCCAGTAGTATAGGTAGGGAAGGGGGATACAATGAGCAGTTCTTC
d_call: TRBD2; j_call: TRBJ2-3; v_call: TRBV11-3; clone_size: once; cdr3_aa: CASSFGLAGGTDTQYF; cdr3_nt: TGTGCCAGCAGCTTTGGGCTAGCGGGAGGCACAGATACGCAGTATTTT
d_call: TRBD2; j_call: TRBJ2-5; v_call: TRBV5-4; clone_size: -; cdr3_aa: CASSAGGTSAQETQYF; cdr3_nt: TGTGCCAGCAGCGCGGGGGGGACTAGCGCACAAGAGACCCAGTACTTC
d_call: -; j_call: TRBJ2-3; v_call: TRBV2; clone_size: -; cdr3_aa: CASRLTDTQYF; cdr3_nt: TGTGCCAGCAGATTGACGGATACGCAGTATTTT
d_call: TRBD1; j_call: TRBJ2-5; v_call: TRBV27; clone_size: -; cdr3_aa: CASSSYRTGGDETQYF; cdr3_nt: TGTGCCAGCAGTTCCTATCGGACAGGGGGCGATGAGACCCAGTACTTC
d_call: -; j_call: TRBJ1-2; v_call: TRBV5-1; clone_size: -; cdr3_aa: CASSITVNYGYTF; cdr3_nt: TGCGCCAGCTCTATCACAGTTAACTATGGCTACACCTTC
d_call: -; j_call: TRBJ1-4; v_call: TRBV2; clone_size: -; cdr3_aa: CASSLPGLGEKLFF; cdr3_nt: TGTGCCAGCTCACTCCCCGGACTAGGTGAAAAACTGTTTTTT
d_call: -; j_call: TRBJ2-2; v_call: TRBV11-3; clone_size: -; cdr3_aa: CASSLDQRGTGELFF; cdr3_nt: TGTGCCAGCAGCTTAGATCAAAGGGGAACCGGGGAGCTGTTTTTT